These 5 T cell receptor beta chains were sequenced from one sample in a study of shared clonotypes between healthy human individuals. Produced via immunoSEQ multiplex PCR; TCRdb's table is partial and in-frame only. The sample yields approximately 500,000 clones, roughly 80% seen once. Sample: PBMCs. These receptor sequences come from a woman between 40 and 55 years old in good health. Some clones in this sample may be carry-over from other donors' samples.

J is TRBJ1-1 and V is TRBV4-2, with 7 bases fitting TRBD1. The CDR3 totals 16 residues. Trimming took 2 bases from V and 0 from J; bases not matched to a gene: 6. Germline V lookup: CDR1 LGHNA, CDR2 YNFKEQ. Here the CDR3 DNA reads TGTGCCAGCAGCCAACAGGGGGGGGCAATGAACACTGAAGCTTTCTTT. As protein: CASSQQGGAMNTEAFF.

The chain is built from TRBV28 and TRBJ2-2, with TRBD2 as a possible D gene (5 bases). With 1 base removed from V and 6 bases from J, the gap between germline ends came to 18 bases. The CDR3 consists of 17 residues. Looked up from germline, CDR1 is MDHEN and CDR2 is SYDVKM. CDR3 in DNA: TGTGCCAGCAGTTTATTTTGGGGTGCGGGCCACGCCGGGGAGCTGTTTTTT. The encoded protein is CASSLFWGAGHAGELFF.

The chain is built from TRBV18 and TRBJ1-2; D unresolved. V lost 2 bases and J lost 3, with 16 bases in between. The CDR3 has 16 residues. Germline lookup yields CDR1 KGHSH and CDR2 LQKENI. The DNA of the CDR3 is TGTGCCAGCTCACCATTGTCGTCCTCCGGGGACTATGGCTACACCTTC. Protein product: CASSPLSSSGDYGYTF.

This rearrangement joins TRBV5-4 to TRBJ2-7; 7 nucleotides line up with TRBD1. After removal of 4 bases from V and 3 bases from J, the junction contained 4 bases not matched to a gene. The CDR3 extends over 13 amino acids. The V gene's germline CDR1 is SGHNT and CDR2 YYREEE (reference sequence). The CDR3 sequence: CASSGGQYYEQYF. The CDR3 DNA is TGTGCCAGCAGCGGGGGACAGTACTACGAGCAGTACTTC.

As for this clone: In the same sample, other DNA sequences code for this CDR3. The genes are TRBV7-2 and TRBJ2-7; TRBD2 is a possible D gene (6 bases). The V end lost 1 base, the J end lost 0 bases, and 10 bases lay between the germline ends. The CDR3 is 15 residues long. CDR1 and CDR2 (germline): SGHTA, FQGNSA. CDR3 sequence (DNA): TGTGCCAGCAGCTTAGTAGCCGGGGGCTCCTACGAGCAGTACTTC. This codes for CASSLVAGGSYEQYF.